Listed below are T cell receptor beta chains from one sample, sequenced in a study of PD-L1 blockade in urothelial cancer. Some clones are missing from TCRdb's copy, which holds only in-frame ones; the method was immunoSEQ multiplex PCR. The table has tens of thousands of clones, around 87% seen once. The source was PBMCs, collected around atezolizumab (anti-PD-L1) treatment. Source of these receptors: a man aged 55 to 70 with urothelial cancer. Each CDR3 is given with its conserved first and last residue. D genes are given only for firm matches. Not all rows give a size; the values are once, few, many and, for expanded clones, a class.

clone_size	v_call	d_call	j_call	cdr3_aa	cdr3_nt
few	TRBV5-4	-	TRBJ1-1	CASSLGRGSNTEAFF	TGTGCCAGCAGCTTGGGGAGGGGCTCGAACACTGAAGCTTTCTTT
-	TRBV7-2	-	TRBJ2-5	CASTATETQYF	TGTGCCAGCACCGCTACAGAGACCCAGTACTTC
once	TRBV2	-	TRBJ2-7	CASRSDSYEQYF	TGTGCCAGCAGGTCAGACAGCTACGAGCAGTACTTC
-	TRBV29-1	-	TRBJ2-7	CSCGPGAPSYEQYF	TGCAGCTGTGGGCCTGGGGCACCCTCCTACGAGCAGTACTTC
-	TRBV9	-	TRBJ2-5	CASSVGAQETQYF	TGTGCCAGCAGCGTAGGGGCCCAAGAGACCCAGTACTTC
-	TRBV19	-	TRBJ1-1	CASSILPKYEAFF	TGTGCCAGTAGTATTCTCCCTAAATATGAAGCTTTCTTT
-	TRBV30	-	TRBJ2-3	CAWSVDIGVVVDTQYF	TGTGCCTGGAGTGTCGATATAGGAGTAGTAGTTGATACGCAGTATTTT
-	TRBV19	TRBD1	TRBJ1-2	CASRSQGLLGYTF	TGTGCCAGTAGGTCACAGGGGCTGCTTGGCTACACCTTC
-	TRBV6-5	TRBD1	TRBJ2-7	CASRTTGKDEQYF	TGTGCCAGCAGAACGACAGGGAAGGACGAGCAGTACTTC
-	TRBV7-9	TRBD1	TRBJ2-3	CASSTTGFETDTQYF	TGTGCCAGCAGCACGACAGGGTTTGAGACAGATACGCAGTATTTT
-	TRBV5-1	TRBD1	TRBJ1-1	CASSLIGTGFLNTEAFF	TGCGCCAGCAGCCTGATCGGGACAGGGTTCCTAAACACTGAAGCTTTCTTT
once	TRBV19	-	TRBJ2-7	CASSTSGYEQYF	TGTGCCAGTAGTACCTCGGGCTACGAGCAGTACTTC
once	TRBV11-3	TRBD1	TRBJ2-2	CASSSRDRNTGELFF	TGTGCCAGCAGTTCCCGGGACAGAAACACCGGGGAGCTGTTTTTT
-	TRBV5-6	-	TRBJ1-3	CASSPTAFGNTIYF	TGTGCCAGCAGCCCGACAGCTTTTGGAAACACCATATATTTT
-	TRBV13	TRBD2	TRBJ2-2	CASSPRRGSGGNTGELFF	TGTGCCAGCAGCCCTCGAAGGGGTAGCGGGGGGAACACCGGGGAGCTGTTTTTT
-	TRBV7-9	-	TRBJ2-1	CASSRRLSLGDEQFF	TGTGCCAGCAGCCGCAGGTTAAGTTTAGGGGATGAGCAGTTCTTC
-	TRBV29-1	TRBD1	TRBJ1-1	CSVTGSNTEAFF	TGCAGCGTGACAGGGTCGAACACTGAAGCTTTCTTT
few	TRBV7-2	-	TRBJ2-1	CASSLDRNEQFF	TGTGCCAGCAGCTTAGACAGGAATGAGCAGTTCTTC
once	TRBV19	TRBD1	TRBJ2-3	CASSRGTGAADTQYF	TGTGCCAGTAGCCGTGGGACAGGGGCCGCAGATACGCAGTATTTT
few	TRBV7-2	-	TRBJ1-1	CASSLQGNTEAFF	TGTGCCAGCAGCTTACAGGGGAACACTGAAGCTTTCTTT
-	TRBV15	TRBD2	TRBJ2-1	CATSRVGTSGGNPFDNEQFF	TGTGCCACCAGCAGAGTAGGGACTAGCGGGGGGAACCCCTTCGACAATGAGCAGTTCTTC
-	TRBV9	TRBD2	TRBJ2-7	CASSPSGGLYEQYF	TGTGCCAGCAGCCCAAGCGGGGGGCTCTACGAGCAGTACTTC
-	TRBV7-9	-	TRBJ2-5	CASSLPSRETQYF	TGTGCCAGCAGCTTACCTAGCCGGGAGACCCAGTACTTC
-	TRBV14	-	TRBJ2-1	CASTGQYQGEQFF	TGTGCCAGCACAGGACAGTATCAAGGAGAGCAGTTCTTC
-	TRBV7-2	-	TRBJ1-5	CASSSDMTGPQHF	TGTGCCAGCAGCTCGGACATGACAGGGCCCCAGCATTTT
-	TRBV9	-	TRBJ1-2	CASSVGVGRQAGNGYTF	TGTGCCAGCAGCGTAGGGGTTGGGCGGCAGGCGGGGAATGGCTACACCTTC
-	TRBV13	-	TRBJ2-7	CASSLQGSQYF	TGTGCCAGCAGCCTTCAGGGGTCGCAGTACTTC
-	TRBV6-5	-	TRBJ2-2	CASSYSYGITGELFF	TGTGCCAGCAGTTACTCGTACGGGATCACCGGGGAGCTGTTTTTT
-	TRBV30	TRBD1	TRBJ1-5	CAWTLGVTGFNQPQHF	TGTGCCTGGACCCTCGGGGTGACAGGGTTCAATCAGCCCCAGCATTTT
-	TRBV7-3	-	TRBJ2-3	CASSLQESTDTQYF	TGTGCCAGCAGCTTACAGGAAAGCACAGATACGCAGTATTTT
-	TRBV2	-	TRBJ1-5	CASSGQVFQPQHF	TGTGCCAGCAGTGGGCAGGTTTTCCAGCCCCAGCATTTT
-	TRBV18	TRBD1	TRBJ1-5	CASSPDRDQPQHF	TGTGCCAGCTCACCGGACAGGGATCAGCCCCAGCATTTT
-	TRBV27	TRBD1	TRBJ2-7	CASSKGQGGGPKLDYEQYF	TGTGCCAGCAGTAAAGGACAGGGGGGCGGCCCCAAGCTCGACTACGAGCAGTACTTC
-	TRBV5-1	TRBD2	TRBJ2-5	CASSPSSGGTQETQYF	TGCGCCAGCAGCCCCTCTAGCGGGGGGACTCAAGAGACCCAGTACTTC
once	TRBV9	TRBD1	TRBJ2-2	CASSLGTALNTGELFF	TGTGCCAGCAGCCTCGGGACAGCTCTTAACACCGGGGAGCTGTTTTTT
-	TRBV7-3	TRBD1	TRBJ1-1	CASSPGTDTEAFF	TGTGCCAGCAGCCCAGGGACAGACACTGAAGCTTTCTTT
-	TRBV29-1	-	TRBJ1-6	CSVRETENNSPLHF	TGCAGCGTTCGGGAGACCGAGAATAATTCACCCCTCCACTTT
few	TRBV6-5	TRBD2	TRBJ2-5	CASSYVAGAETQYF	TGTGCCAGCAGTTACGTAGCGGGGGCAGAGACCCAGTACTTC
once	TRBV18	-	TRBJ2-1	CASSPVSNEQFF	TGTGCCAGCTCACCAGTATCCAATGAGCAGTTCTTC
-	TRBV28	-	TRBJ1-5	CASSSQGIRNQPQHF	TGTGCCAGCAGTTCTCAGGGTATTCGCAATCAGCCCCAGCATTTT
-	TRBV19	TRBD1	TRBJ1-6	CASSPTGQGNSPLHF	TGTGCCAGTAGTCCAACAGGACAGGGGAATTCACCCCTCCACTTT
-	TRBV30	-	TRBJ2-5	CAWNSRGAGETQYF	TGTGCCTGGAATTCTCGGGGGGCGGGGGAGACCCAGTACTTC
-	TRBV9	TRBD1	TRBJ1-2	CASSVGNRGSADGYTF	TGTGCCAGCAGCGTAGGGAACAGGGGGTCGGCGGATGGCTACACCTTC
-	TRBV27	TRBD2	TRBJ2-1	CASSPRSSGGEAYNEQFF	TGTGCCAGCAGCCCGCGGAGTAGCGGGGGGGAAGCCTACAATGAGCAGTTCTTC
-	TRBV30	-	TRBJ1-3	CAWSASNTASGNTIYF	TGTGCCTGGAGTGCATCAAATACTGCCTCTGGAAACACCATATATTTT
-	TRBV7-7	TRBD2	TRBJ2-5	CASSLASGGSETQYF	TGTGCTAGCAGCTTGGCTAGCGGGGGCTCAGAGACCCAGTACTTC
-	TRBV27	-	TRBJ1-6	CASSLSYRANSPLHF	TGTGCCAGCAGTTTATCGTACAGGGCTAATTCACCCCTCCACTTT
-	TRBV4-3	-	TRBJ1-5	CASSHPNQPQHF	TGCGCCAGCAGCCATCCTAATCAGCCCCAGCATTTT